One T cell receptor (beta chain) is described in this entry. Its antigen is undetermined. TCRdb reprocessed the 5' RACE reads with MiXCR, giving one entry per CDR3 protein. The table has a few hundred thousand distinct CDR3 sequences, 8.1% seen once; the top ten hold 15% to 20%. The sample originates from a study of T cells after yellow fever vaccination. Overall study results and limits: Primary-vaccination clones mostly resurfaced post-booster (about 95% CD4, about 87% CD8). Weaker in magnitude, the secondary response showed a faster peak on day 5 versus 15.

The TCR originated in a man between 18 and 35 years old who received the YFV17D yellow fever vaccine. The sample was PBMCs, taken more than 35 days after the first yellow fever vaccination.

CDR3 nucleotide sequence: TGTGCCAGCAGGCCGGGGGGGCCGAACACCGGGGAGCTGTTTTTT. The encoded protein is CASRPGGPNTGELFF. This chain connects TRBV7-8 to TRBJ2-2, with 8 bases aligning to TRBD2. V gave up 6 bases and J gave up 0 bases; unmatched junction bases: 3. Germline lookup yields CDR1 SGHVS and CDR2 FQNEAQ. This CDR3 comprises 15 residues.